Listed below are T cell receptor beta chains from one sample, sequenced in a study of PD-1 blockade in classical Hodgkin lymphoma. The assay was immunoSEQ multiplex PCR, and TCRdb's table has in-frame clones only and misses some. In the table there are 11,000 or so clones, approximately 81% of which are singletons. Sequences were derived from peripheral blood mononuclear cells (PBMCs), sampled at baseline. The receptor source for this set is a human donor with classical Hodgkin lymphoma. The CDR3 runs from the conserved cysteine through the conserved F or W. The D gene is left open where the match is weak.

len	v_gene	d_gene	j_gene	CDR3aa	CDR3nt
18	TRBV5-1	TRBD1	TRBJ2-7	CASSPLGTGGVSYGEQYF	TGCGCCAGCAGCCCTCTCGGGACAGGGGGAGTTTCCTACGGCGAGCAGTACTTC
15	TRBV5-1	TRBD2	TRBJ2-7	CASSLAGGSSYEQYF	TGCGCCAGCAGCTTGGCCGGCGGGAGCTCCTACGAGCAGTACTTC
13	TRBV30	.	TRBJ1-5	CAWSVQGNQPQHF	TGTGCCTGGAGTGTACAGGGCAATCAGCCCCAGCATTTT
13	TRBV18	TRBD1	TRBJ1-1	CASSPDRGTEAFF	TGTGCCAGCTCCCCCGACAGGGGCACCGAAGCTTTCTTT
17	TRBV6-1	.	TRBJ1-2	CASSARLGTRTNYGYTF	TGTGCCAGCAGTGCGAGGCTTGGGACACGGACTAACTATGGCTACACCTTC
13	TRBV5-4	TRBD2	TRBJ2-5	CASSLSGGETQYF	TGTGCCAGCAGCTTGTCGGGGGGGGAGACCCAGTACTTC
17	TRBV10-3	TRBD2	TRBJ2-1	CAISEGLAGYGDNEQFF	TGTGCCATCAGTGAAGGACTAGCGGGATACGGTGACAATGAGCAGTTCTTC
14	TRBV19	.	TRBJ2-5	CASSTSGPQETQYF	TGTGCCAGTAGTACAAGCGGGCCCCAAGAGACCCAGTACTTC
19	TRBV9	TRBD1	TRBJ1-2	CASSVPQSPPQGIFYGYTF	TGTGCCAGCAGCGTACCCCAATCACCCCCACAGGGGATATTCTATGGCTACACCTTC
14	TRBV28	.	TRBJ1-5	CASSSARNNQPQHF	TGTGCCAGCAGTTCCGCCAGAAACAATCAGCCCCAGCATTTT